This T cell receptor beta chain was captured in a study of blood T cell repertoires in COVID-19. At the level of the study: PBMCs, B-cell-depleted T cells, or T cells provided the cDNA or gDNA that made up the material.

Only in-frame clones appear in the TCRdb table, and some are missing; sequencing was by immunoSEQ multiplex PCR. The sample has around 250,000 clones, approximately 82% seen once. This receptor was obtained from a woman younger than 30 with acute or convalescent COVID-19. Sequencing was carried out using peripheral blood.

The CDR3 coding sequence is TGTGCCAGTACCCCACAGGTGGGAGGAAAGGCCGGGGAGCTGTTTTTT. Translation: CASTPQVGGKAGELFF. This chain joins TRBV19 and TRBJ2-2, with a weak D call TRBD2 (6 bases). CDR1 LNHDA and CDR2 SQIVND come from the germline V gene (reference sequence). With 7 bases removed from V and 6 bases from J, the gap between germline ends came to 21 bases. The CDR3 length is 16 residues.